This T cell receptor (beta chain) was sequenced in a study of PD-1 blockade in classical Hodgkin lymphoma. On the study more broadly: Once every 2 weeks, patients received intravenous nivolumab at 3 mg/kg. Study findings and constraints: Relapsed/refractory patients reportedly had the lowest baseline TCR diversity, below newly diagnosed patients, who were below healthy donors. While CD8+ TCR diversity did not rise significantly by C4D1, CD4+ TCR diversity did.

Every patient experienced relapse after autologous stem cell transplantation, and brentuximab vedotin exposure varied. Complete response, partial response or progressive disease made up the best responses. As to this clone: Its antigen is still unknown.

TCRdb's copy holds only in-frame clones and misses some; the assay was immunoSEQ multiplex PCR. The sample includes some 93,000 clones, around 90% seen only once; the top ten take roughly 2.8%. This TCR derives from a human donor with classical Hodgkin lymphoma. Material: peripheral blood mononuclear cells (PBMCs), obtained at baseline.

The CDR3 region is CASSFTTGGQPQHF. The CDR3 coding sequence is TGTGCCAGCAGCTTTACGACAGGGGGTCAGCCCCAGCATTTT. V gene TRBV7-2 combines with J gene TRBJ1-5; the match to TRBD1 covers 9 bases. Unmatched junction bases numbered 3, after V lost 3 bases and J lost 6 bases. This CDR3 is built from 14 residues. The germline V gene has CDR1 SGHTA and CDR2 FQGNSA.